This paragraph reports one T cell receptor (beta chain). As yet, its antigen is unknown. Sample time point: after neoadjuvant nivolumab, at surgical resection. Stage II-IVA oral cavity squamous cell carcinoma was new and untreated by systemic or radiation therapy. This sample was included in a study of neoadjuvant anti-PD-1 for oral cavity cancer. In germline, CDR1 is SNHLY, CDR2 FYNNEI. Trimming took 2 bases from V and 10 from J, leaving 18 bases between them. CDR3 length: 15 amino acids. Study results and caveats: Treg/Th17 ratio rose with pretreatment blood and fell with post-treatment tumor TCRbeta clonality. With a few patients per group, TCR findings need larger cohorts.

Repertoires were generated with immunoSEQ multiplex PCR, while TCRdb's copy carries only in-frame clones and drops some. The sample has some 15,000 clones, approximately 35% seen once. This specimen consisted of tumor tissue, obtained after nivolumab (anti-PD-1) treatment. The sequence was obtained from a person aged 35-79 years with oral cavity squamous cell carcinoma. This sequence joins TRBV2 and TRBJ2-1; D unresolved. The CDR3 is CASSENTPALAEQFF. Here the CDR3 DNA reads TGTGCCAGCAGTGAAAATACACCCGCTCTTGCCGAGCAGTTCTTC.